This TCR beta chain was captured by sequencing in a study of cytomegalovirus exposure and HLA in healthy donors. General study points: Later work showed greater clonal expansion in HLA-associated TCR beta chains than in equally common others. Being productive about 90% or about 30% of the time was typical of most TCR beta V segments in an earlier analysis. In a later analysis, several top co-occurrence clusters appeared linked to parvovirus B19, influenza, CMV and Epstein-Barr virus.

This clone was seen only once. As yet, its antigen is unknown. Healthy individuals who donated bone marrow served as the donors. PCR employed 60 Vbeta and 13 Jbeta primers. Repertoires were generated with immunoSEQ multiplex PCR, while TCRdb's copy carries only in-frame clones and drops some. The sample holds under 150,000 clones, 78% seen once. Trimming shortened V by 0 bases and J by 4 bases, and 9 bases separated the two germline ends. Germline V gene sequence: CDR1 MRHNA, CDR2 SNTAGT. CDR3 length: 15 residues. The gene calls are TRBV6-4 and TRBJ2-2; no firm D call. This receptor was taken from a woman aged 40 to 55 in good health and CMV-seronegative. Source material: PBMCs. The CDR3 loop reads CASSDSLESTGELFF. The CDR3 DNA follows: TGTGCCAGCAGTGACTCTTTGGAGTCCACCGGGGAGCTGTTTTTT.